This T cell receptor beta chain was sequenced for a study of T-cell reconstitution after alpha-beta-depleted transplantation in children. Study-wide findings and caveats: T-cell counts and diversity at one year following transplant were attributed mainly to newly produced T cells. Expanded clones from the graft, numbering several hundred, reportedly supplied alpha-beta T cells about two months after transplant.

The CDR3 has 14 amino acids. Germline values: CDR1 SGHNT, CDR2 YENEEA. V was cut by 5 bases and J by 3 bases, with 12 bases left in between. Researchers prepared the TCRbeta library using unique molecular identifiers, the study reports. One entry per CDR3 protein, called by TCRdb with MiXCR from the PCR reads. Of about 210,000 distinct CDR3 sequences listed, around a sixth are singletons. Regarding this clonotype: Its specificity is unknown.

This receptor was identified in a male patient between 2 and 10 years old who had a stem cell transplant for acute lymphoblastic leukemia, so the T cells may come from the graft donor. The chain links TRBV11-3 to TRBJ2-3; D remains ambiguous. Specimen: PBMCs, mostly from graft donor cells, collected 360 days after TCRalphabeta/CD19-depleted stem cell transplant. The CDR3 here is CASSLPLRTDTQYF. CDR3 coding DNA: TGTGCCAGCAGCCTGCCGCTACGAACAGATACGCAGTATTTT. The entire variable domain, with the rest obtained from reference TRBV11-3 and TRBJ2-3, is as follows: EAGVVQSPRYKIIEKKQPVAFWCNPISGHNTLYWYLQNLGQGPELLIRYENEEAVDDSQLPKDRFSAERLKGVDSTLKIQPAELGDSAVYLCASSLPLRTDTQYFGPGTRLTVL.